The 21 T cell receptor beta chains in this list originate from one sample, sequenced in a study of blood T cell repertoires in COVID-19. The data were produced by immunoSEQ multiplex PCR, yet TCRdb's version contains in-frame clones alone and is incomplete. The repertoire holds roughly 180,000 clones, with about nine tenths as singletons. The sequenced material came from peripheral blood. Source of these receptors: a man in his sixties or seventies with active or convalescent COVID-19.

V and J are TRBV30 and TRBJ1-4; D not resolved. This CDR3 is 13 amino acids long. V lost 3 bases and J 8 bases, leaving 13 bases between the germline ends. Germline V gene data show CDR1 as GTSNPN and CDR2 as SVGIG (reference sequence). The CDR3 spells CAWRRGPLEKLFF. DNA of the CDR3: TGTGCCTGGAGACGAGGCCCCCTGGAAAAACTGTTTTTT.

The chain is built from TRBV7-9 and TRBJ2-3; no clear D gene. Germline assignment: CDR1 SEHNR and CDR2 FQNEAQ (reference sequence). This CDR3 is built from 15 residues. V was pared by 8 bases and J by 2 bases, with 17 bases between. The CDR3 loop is CASLTVGGLTDTQYF. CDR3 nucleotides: TGTGCCAGCCTGACCGTGGGTGGGCTCACAGATACGCAGTATTTT.

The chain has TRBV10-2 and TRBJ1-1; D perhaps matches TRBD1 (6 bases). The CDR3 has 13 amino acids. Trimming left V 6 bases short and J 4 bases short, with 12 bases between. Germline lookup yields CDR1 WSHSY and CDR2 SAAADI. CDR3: CASRGADGTEAFF. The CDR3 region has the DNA TGCGCCAGCAGGGGGGCCGACGGCACTGAAGCTTTCTTT.

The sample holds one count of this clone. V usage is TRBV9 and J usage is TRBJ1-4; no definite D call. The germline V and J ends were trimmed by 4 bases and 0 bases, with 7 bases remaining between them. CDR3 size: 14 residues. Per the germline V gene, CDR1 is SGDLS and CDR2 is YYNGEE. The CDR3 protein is CASSTTPTNEKLFF. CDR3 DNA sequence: TGTGCCAGCAGCACAACACCAACTAATGAAAAACTGTTTTTT.

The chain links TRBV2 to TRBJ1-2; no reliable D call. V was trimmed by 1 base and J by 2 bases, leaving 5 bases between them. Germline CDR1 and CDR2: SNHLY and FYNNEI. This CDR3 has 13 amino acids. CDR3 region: CASSEVVNYGYTF. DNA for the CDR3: TGTGCCAGCAGTGAAGTAGTCAACTATGGCTACACCTTC.

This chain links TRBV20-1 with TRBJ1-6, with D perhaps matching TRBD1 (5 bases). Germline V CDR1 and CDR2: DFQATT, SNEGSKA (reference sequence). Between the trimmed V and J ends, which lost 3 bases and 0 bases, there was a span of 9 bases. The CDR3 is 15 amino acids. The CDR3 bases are TGCAGTGCTAGTGAGGGGAGCTCCTATAATTCACCCCTCCACTTT. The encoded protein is CSASEGSSYNSPLHF.

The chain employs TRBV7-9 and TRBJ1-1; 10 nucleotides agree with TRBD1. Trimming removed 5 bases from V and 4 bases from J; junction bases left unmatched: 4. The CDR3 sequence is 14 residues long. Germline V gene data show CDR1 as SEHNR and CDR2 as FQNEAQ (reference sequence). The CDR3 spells CASSRTGGRTEAFF. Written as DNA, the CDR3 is TGTGCCAGCAGCCGGACAGGGGGTCGCACTGAAGCTTTCTTT. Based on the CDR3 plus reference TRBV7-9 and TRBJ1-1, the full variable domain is DTGVSQNPRHKITKRGQNVTFRCDPISEHNRLYWYRQTLGQGPEFLTYFQNEAQLEKSRLLSDRFSAERPKGSFSTLEIQRTEQGDSAMYLCASSRTGGRTEAFFGQGTRLTVV.

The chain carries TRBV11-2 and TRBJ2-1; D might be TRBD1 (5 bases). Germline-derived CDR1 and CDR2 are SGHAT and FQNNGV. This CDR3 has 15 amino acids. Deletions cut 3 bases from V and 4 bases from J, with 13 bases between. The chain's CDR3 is CASSFRGFLYNEQFF. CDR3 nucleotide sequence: TGTGCCAGCAGCTTTAGGGGATTCCTTTACAATGAGCAGTTCTTC.

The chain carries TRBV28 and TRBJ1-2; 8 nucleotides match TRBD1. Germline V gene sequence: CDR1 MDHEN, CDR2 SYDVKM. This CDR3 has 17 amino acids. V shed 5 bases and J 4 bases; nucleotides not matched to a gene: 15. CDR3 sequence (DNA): TGTGCCAGCAGTCTCCAACTAGGGACAGGAGAATCCTATGGCTACACCTTC. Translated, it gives CASSLQLGTGESYGYTF.

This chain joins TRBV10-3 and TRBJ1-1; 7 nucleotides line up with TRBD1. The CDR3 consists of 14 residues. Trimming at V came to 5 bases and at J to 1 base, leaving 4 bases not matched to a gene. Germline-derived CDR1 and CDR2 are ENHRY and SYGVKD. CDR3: CAISNRGKNTEAFF. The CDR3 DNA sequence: TGTGCCATCAGTAACAGGGGCAAGAACACTGAAGCTTTCTTT.

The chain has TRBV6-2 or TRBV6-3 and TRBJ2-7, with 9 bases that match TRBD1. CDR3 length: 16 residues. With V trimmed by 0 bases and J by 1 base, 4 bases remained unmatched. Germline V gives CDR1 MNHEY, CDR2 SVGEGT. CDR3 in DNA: TGTGCCAGCAGTTACTCCCCGGGACAGGGTTCCTACGAGCAGTACTTC. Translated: CASSYSPGQGSYEQYF.

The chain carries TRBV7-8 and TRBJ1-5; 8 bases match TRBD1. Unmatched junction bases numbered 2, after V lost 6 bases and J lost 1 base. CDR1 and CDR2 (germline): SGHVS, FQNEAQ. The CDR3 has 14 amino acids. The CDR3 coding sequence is TGTGCCAGCAGTAGACAGGGGAGCAATCAGCCCCAGCATTTT. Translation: CASSRQGSNQPQHF.

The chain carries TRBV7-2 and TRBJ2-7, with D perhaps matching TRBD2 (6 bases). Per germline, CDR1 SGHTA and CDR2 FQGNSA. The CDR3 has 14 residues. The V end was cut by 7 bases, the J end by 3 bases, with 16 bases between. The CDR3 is CASKKDYANYEQYF. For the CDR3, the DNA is TGTGCCAGCAAGAAGGACTACGCAAACTACGAGCAGTACTTC.

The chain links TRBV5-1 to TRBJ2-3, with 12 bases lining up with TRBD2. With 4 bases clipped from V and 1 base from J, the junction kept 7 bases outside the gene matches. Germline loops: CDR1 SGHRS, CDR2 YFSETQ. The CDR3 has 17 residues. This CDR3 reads CASSILAGGPGTDTQYF. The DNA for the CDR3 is TGCGCCAGCAGCATTCTAGCGGGAGGGCCCGGCACAGATACGCAGTATTTT.

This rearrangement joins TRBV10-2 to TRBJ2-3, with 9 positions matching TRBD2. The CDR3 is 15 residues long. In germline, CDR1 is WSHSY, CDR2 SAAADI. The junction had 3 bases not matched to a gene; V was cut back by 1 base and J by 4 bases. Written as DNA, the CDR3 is TGCGCCAGCAGTGAGTTGGGGACTAGCCCAGATACGCAGTATTTT. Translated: CASSELGTSPDTQYF.

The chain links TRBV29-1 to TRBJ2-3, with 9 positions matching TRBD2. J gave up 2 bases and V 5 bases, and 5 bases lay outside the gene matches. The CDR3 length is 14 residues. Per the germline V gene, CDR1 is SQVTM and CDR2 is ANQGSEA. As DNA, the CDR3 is TGCAGCGTTTGTGAGCGGGGGGTCACAGATACGCAGTATTTT. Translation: CSVCERGVTDTQYF.

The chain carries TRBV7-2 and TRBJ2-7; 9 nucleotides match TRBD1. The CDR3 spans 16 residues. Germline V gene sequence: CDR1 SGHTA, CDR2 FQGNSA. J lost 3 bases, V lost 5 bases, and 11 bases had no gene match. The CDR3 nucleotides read TGTGCCAGCAGCACTAGGGGAGGGACAGGGAACTACGAGCAGTACTTC. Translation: CASSTRGGTGNYEQYF.

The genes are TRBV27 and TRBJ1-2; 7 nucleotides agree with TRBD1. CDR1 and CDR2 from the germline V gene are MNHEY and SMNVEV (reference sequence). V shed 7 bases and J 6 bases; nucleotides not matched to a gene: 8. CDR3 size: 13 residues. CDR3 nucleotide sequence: TGTGCCAGCAAGACCAGACAGGGCGATGGCTACACCTTC. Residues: CASKTRQGDGYTF.

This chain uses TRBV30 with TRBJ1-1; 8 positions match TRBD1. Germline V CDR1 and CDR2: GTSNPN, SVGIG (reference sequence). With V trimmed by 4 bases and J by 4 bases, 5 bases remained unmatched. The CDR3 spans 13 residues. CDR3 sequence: CAWTRDRGTEAFF. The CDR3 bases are TGTGCCTGGACTAGAGACAGGGGCACTGAAGCTTTCTTT.

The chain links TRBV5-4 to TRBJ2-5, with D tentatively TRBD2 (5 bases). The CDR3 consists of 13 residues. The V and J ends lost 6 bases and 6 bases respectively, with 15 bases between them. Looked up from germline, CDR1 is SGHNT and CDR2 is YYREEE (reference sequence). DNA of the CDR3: TGTGCCAGCAATTTTGAGGGAAAGAAGACCCAGTACTTC. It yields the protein CASNFEGKKTQYF.

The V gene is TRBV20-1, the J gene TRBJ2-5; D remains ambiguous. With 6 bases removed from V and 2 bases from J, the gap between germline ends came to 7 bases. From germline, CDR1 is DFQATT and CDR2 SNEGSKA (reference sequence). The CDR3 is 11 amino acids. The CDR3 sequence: CSAEQQETQYF. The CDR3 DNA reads TGCAGTGCAGAACAGCAAGAGACCCAGTACTTC.